This entry concerns a single TCR beta chain. This clone was seen only once. Its antigen remains undetermined. Nothing much larger sits one base from this clone, and base qualities are not available. This entry is derived from a study of blood T cell repertoires in COVID-19 (dated by TCRdb to 2018 to 2021). About the investigation overall: Collaborator samples came from the United States, Italy and Spain and covered acute and convalescent phases of COVID-19. The material from the prospective study consisted of cDNA or gDNA derived from T cells, B-cell-depleted T cells, or PBMCs. The dataset comprised deeply sampled blood TCRbeta repertoires from subjects exposed to, actively infected with, or recovered from COVID-19. The repertoires were released in a freely available public database meant as a resource for research on the immune response to SARS-CoV-2. Samples came from the ongoing ImmuneRACE study (first 160 participants) plus 1,254 subjects from 6 global collaborators. Sample metadata almost always included a de-identified subject ID, COVID-19 status, age in years and sex. Where available, HLA class I and class II types were obtained from metadata supplied by the sample provider rather than from assay-based typing.

Each collaborating institution followed its own protocols to collect whole blood in K2EDTA tubes. For TCRbeta analysis, collaborators shipped samples in one of three forms: frozen whole blood, isolated PBMCs, or DNA extracted from either of those sample types. The germline V gene (reference sequence) supplies CDR1 MNHEY and CDR2 SMNVEV. Trimming removed 3 bases from V and 4 bases from J; the gene matches leave 6 bases unexplained. The CDR3 goes from the cysteine to the phenylalanine over 15 residues. The entry retains the CDR3 DNA only, 45 bases that are in frame from base 1. TCRbeta CDR3 regions were amplified from genomic DNA using the immunoSEQ Assay, a bias-controlled multiplex PCR. The authors' pipeline ran thus. The number of nucleated cells in each sample was estimated from the amplification of reference gene primers within the assay. Sequence reads were collapsed and filtered to measure the absolute abundance of every unique TCRbeta CDR3 rearrangement. For each sample, productive Simpson clonality was calculated by taking the square root of Simpson's diversity index across productive rearrangements. Drawn from immuneACCESS, this table holds only the in-frame rearrangements with V and J called that TCRdb kept. Clones are partly lost; checked studies trace under half to an unresolved V gene and leave the rest unexplained. V and J calls and clone size are as listed in that table; D and trimming were resolved from the DNA. Counted in this sample were roughly 150,000 clones; approximately 91% of them appeared once. Of the sample, more than 2% is held by the ten largest clones.

Beyond this particular receptor, the publication reports: The quantity of clinical and demographic metadata differed by source and by participant and was supplied without curation.

The material sequenced was peripheral blood. The sequence is built from TRBV27 and TRBJ2-3, and 8 junction bases match TRBD2. This TCR derives from a man aged 18 to 35 with acute or convalescent COVID-19. The base sequence is TGTGCCAGCAGTTTCCAGCGGGAGTCCCCAGATACGCAGTATTTT. It codes for CASSFQRESPDTQYF.